The clone carrying this TCR beta chain was counted once. This sample was taken from a study of shared clonotypes between healthy human individuals. CD8 cells classed as naive were CD45RO-negative and positively selected for CCR7, excluding terminally differentiated effector memory CD45RA+ cells. Only in-frame clones appear in the TCRdb table, and some are missing; sequencing was by immunoSEQ multiplex PCR. The data show 1.5 million to 2.5 million clones, approximately 94% seen once. Trimming at V came to 1 base and at J to 3 bases, leaving 13 bases not matched to a gene. The CDR3 totals 18 residues. Germline CDR1 GTSNPN, CDR2 SVGIG (reference sequence).

Source material: naive CD8+ T cells sorted from blood. The sequence was collected from a man between 18 and 29 years old in good health. The chain combines TRBV30 with TRBJ2-3; TRBD2 agrees at 10 bases. CDR3 nucleotide sequence: TGTGCCTGGAGTGCCCCTGGGACTAGCGTCGGATATACAGATACGCAGTATTTT. Translating gives CAWSAPGTSVGYTDTQYF.